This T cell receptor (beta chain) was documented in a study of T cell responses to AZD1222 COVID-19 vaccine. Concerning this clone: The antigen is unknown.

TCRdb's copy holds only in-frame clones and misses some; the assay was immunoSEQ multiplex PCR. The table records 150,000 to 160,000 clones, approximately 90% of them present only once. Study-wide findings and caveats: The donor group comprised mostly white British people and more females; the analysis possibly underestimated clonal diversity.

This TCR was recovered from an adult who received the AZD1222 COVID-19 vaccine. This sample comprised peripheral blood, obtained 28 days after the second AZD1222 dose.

As DNA, the CDR3 is TGTGCCAGCAGGTTCCAGGGGACGGGGGCCTACGAGCAGTACTTC. Its protein is CASRFQGTGAYEQYF. V and J are TRBV27 and TRBJ2-7; D could derive from TRBD1 or TRBD2 (6 bases each). V lost 6 bases and J lost 2, with 17 bases in between. Germline V gene data show CDR1 as MNHEY and CDR2 as SMNVEV (reference sequence). The CDR3 consists of 15 residues.